This T cell receptor beta chain came from a study of shared T cell receptors in the human thymus. Sequenced by immunoSEQ multiplex PCR; TCRdb stores in-frame clones only, minus some. The table has about 660,000 clones, 88% seen once. These data were also filed under a second study, of human thymus T cells. That report adds: Congenital heart defects were the reason for the corrective surgery that the donors, healthy Finnish infants, were having. From resections taken during corrective heart surgery, the thymus tissue was obtained. There appeared to be biased usage of V and J genes in thymic and blood repertoires.

The receptor comes from a boy less than two years old with a congenital heart defect. Sequencing input: thymocytes.

CDR3 loop: CASSYTGEGLTGELFF. DNA of the CDR3: TGTGCCAGCAGCTACACAGGGGAAGGCCTCACCGGGGAGCTGTTTTTT. The chain has TRBV28 and TRBJ2-2, with 7 bases identical to TRBD1. The CDR3 totals 16 residues. With 6 bases clipped from V and 4 bases from J, the junction kept 11 bases outside the gene matches. CDR1 and CDR2 from the germline V gene are MDHEN and SYDVKM.